This T cell receptor beta chain was identified in a study of PD-1 blockade in classical Hodgkin lymphoma. Study details: The patients were dosed with nivolumab 3 mg/kg, infused intravenously every 2 weeks.

Comment on this clone: Its antigen is not known.

General study points: Newly diagnosed patients were reported to exhibit reduced baseline TCR diversity relative to healthy donors. After ASCT, patients who started nivolumab under 1 year later were excluded.

Profiled with immunoSEQ multiplex PCR; TCRdb holds only in-frame clones, not every one. The repertoire consists of about 31,000 clones, with over 75% occurring once and the leading ten covering less than 20%. This CDR3 comprises 14 residues. V lost 7 bases, J lost 3 bases, and 16 bases lay in between. Per the germline V gene, CDR1 is LNHDA and CDR2 is SQIVND (reference sequence). The time point here: cycle 4 day 1 (C4D1), after 6 weeks of nivolumab. Patients all relapsed after autologous stem cell transplantation, and there was variation in brentuximab vedotin exposure. The chain carries TRBV19 and TRBJ2-7, with D perhaps assigned TRBD1 or TRBD2 (5 bases each). This clonotype was obtained from a human donor with classical Hodgkin lymphoma. Sample: peripheral blood mononuclear cells (PBMCs), taken before the fourth cycle of nivolumab. The CDR3 loop reads CASTGTGANYEQYF. The CDR3 DNA reads TGTGCCAGTACAGGGACGGGTGCGAACTACGAGCAGTACTTC.